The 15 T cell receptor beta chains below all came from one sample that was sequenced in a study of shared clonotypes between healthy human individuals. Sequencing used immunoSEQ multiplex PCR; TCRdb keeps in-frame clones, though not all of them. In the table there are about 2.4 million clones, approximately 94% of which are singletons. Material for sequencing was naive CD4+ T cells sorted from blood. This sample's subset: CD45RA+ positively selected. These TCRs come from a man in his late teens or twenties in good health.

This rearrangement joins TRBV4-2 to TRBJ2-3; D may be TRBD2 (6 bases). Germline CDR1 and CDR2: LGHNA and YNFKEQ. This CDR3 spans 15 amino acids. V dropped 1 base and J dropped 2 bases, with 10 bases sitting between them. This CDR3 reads CASSQAGGNTDTQYF. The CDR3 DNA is TGTGCCAGCAGCCAAGCCGGGGGAAACACAGATACGCAGTATTTT.

The CDR3 DNA reads as TGTGCCAGTAGTATGTCGTCGATTAGCAATCAGCCCCAGCATTTT. Translated: CASSMSSISNQPQHF. This sequence joins TRBV19 and TRBJ1-5; no clear D gene. CDR3 length: 15 amino acids. Between the trimmed V and J ends, which lost 3 bases and 0 bases, there was a span of 9 bases. Germline V gene lookup returns CDR1 LNHDA and CDR2 SQIVND (reference sequence). The whole variable domain, remainder taken from reference TRBV19 and TRBJ1-5, is DGGITQSPKYLFRKEGQNVTLSCEQNLNHDAMYWYRQDPGQGLRLIYYSQIVNDFQKGDIAEGYSVSREKKESFPLTVTSAQKNPTAFYLCASSMSSISNQPQHFGDGTRLSIL.

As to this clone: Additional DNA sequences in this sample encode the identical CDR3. This CDR3 is CASSLVLAGGETQYF. The CDR3 DNA reads TGCGCCAGCAGCTTGGTCCTAGCGGGAGGGGAGACCCAGTACTTC. This chain connects TRBV5-1 to TRBJ2-5, with 12 bases fitting TRBD2. The CDR3 sequence is 15 residues long. V gave up 0 bases and J gave up 5 bases; unmatched junction bases: 2. Germline V gene data show CDR1 as SGHRS and CDR2 as YFSETQ. Using reference TRBV5-1 and TRBJ2-5 for the parts outside the CDR3, the full variable domain is KAGVTQTPRYLIKTRGQQVTLSCSPISGHRSVSWYQQTPGQGLQFLFEYFSETQRNKGNFPGRFSGRQFSNSRSEMNVSTLELGDSALYLCASSLVLAGGETQYFGPGTRLLVL.

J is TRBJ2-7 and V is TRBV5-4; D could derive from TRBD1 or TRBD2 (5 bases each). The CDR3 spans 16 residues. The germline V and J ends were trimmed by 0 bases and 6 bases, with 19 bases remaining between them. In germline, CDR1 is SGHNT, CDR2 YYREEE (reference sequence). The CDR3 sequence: CASSLVVGRVFGEQYF. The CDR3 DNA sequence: TGTGCCAGCAGCTTGGTCGTGGGGCGGGTTTTCGGCGAGCAGTACTTC.

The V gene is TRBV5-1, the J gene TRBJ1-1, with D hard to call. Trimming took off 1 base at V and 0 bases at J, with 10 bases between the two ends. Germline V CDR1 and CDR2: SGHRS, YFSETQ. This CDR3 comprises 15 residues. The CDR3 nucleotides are TGCGCCAGCAGCTTGTCCCCAGATATGAACACTGAAGCTTTCTTT. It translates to CASSLSPDMNTEAFF.

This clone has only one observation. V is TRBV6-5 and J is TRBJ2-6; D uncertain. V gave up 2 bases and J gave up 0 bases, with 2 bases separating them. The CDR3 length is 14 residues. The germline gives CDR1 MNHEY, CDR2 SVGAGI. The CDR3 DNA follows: TGTGCCAGCAGTTACACCTCTGGGGCCAACGTCCTGACTTTC. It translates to CASSYTSGANVLTF.

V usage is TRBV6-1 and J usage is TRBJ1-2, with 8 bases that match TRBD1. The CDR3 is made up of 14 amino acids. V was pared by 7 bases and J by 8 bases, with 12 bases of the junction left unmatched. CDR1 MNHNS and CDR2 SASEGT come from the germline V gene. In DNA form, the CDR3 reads TGTGCCAGCACCCAGGCATTGACAGGGGACGGCTACACCTTC. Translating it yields CASTQALTGDGYTF.

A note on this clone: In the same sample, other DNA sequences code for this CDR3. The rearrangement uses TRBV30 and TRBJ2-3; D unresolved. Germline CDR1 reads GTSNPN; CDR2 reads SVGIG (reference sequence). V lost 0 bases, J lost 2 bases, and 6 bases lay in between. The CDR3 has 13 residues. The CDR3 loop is CAWSVGLTDTQYF. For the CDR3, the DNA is TGTGCCTGGAGTGTAGGGCTCACAGATACGCAGTATTTT. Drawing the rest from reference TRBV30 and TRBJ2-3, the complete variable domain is SQTIHQWPATLVQPVGSPLSLECTVEGTSNPNLYWYRQAAGRGLQLLFYSVGIGQISSEVPQNLSASRPQDRQFILSSKKLLLSDSGFYLCAWSVGLTDTQYFGPGTRLTVL.

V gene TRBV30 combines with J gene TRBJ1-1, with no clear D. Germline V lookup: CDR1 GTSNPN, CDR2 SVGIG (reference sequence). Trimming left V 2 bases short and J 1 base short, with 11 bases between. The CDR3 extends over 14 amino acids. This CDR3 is CAWSSLIRNTEAFF. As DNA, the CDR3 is TGTGCCTGGAGTTCACTAATAAGGAACACTGAAGCTTTCTTT.

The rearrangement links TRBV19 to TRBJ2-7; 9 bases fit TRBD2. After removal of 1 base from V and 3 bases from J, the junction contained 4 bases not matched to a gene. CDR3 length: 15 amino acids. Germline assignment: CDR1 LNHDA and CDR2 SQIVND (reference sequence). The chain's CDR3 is CASSIGAGGVYEQYF. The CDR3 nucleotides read TGTGCCAGTAGTATAGGTGCGGGAGGGGTCTACGAGCAGTACTTC.

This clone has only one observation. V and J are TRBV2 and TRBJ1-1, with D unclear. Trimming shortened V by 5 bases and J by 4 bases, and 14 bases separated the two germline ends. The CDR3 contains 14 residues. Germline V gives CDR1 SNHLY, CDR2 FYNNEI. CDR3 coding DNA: TGTGCCAGCAGTAGGACTTCGGGTTCCACTGAAGCTTTCTTT. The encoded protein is CASSRTSGSTEAFF.

For the CDR3, the DNA is TGTGCCAGCAGTGGGTGGGACAGGAATTACAAAAACATTCAGTACTTC. Its protein product is CASSGWDRNYKNIQYF. The V gene is TRBV6-6, the J gene TRBJ2-4, with 8 bases identical to TRBD1. With 5 bases clipped from V and 3 bases from J, the junction kept 9 bases outside the gene matches. Germline lookup yields CDR1 MNHNY and CDR2 SVGAGI (reference sequence). This CDR3 has 16 amino acids.

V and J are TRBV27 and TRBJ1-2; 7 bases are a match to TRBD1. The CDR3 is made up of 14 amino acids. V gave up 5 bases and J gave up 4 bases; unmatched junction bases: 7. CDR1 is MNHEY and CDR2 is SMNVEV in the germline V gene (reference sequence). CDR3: CASSLKGQSYGYTF. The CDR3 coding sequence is TGTGCCAGCAGTCTCAAGGGACAGAGCTATGGCTACACCTTC.

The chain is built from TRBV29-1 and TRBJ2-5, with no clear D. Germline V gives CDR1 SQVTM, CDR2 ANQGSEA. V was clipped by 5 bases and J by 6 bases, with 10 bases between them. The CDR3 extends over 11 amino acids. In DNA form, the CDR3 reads TGCAGCGTTTATAGCCAGCAGACCCAGTACTTC. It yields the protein CSVYSQQTQYF.

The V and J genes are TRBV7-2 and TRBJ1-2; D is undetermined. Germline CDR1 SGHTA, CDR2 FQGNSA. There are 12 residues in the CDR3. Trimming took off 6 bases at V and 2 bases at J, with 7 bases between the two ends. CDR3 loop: CASRGWNYGYTF. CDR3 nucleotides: TGTGCCAGCAGGGGGTGGAACTATGGCTACACCTTC.